These T cell receptor beta chains were read from a single sample in a study of response to subunit inactivated influenza vaccine. In TCRdb, the RT-PCR reads were re-called with MiXCR into one record per CDR3 protein. The sample contains more than 500,000 distinct CDR3 sequences, around 11% of which appear only once. Another study also made use of these data, one on T cells expressing NK-cell markers.

The sample in question was PBMCs from blood, obtained on the day of vaccination. The receptors derive from a man aged 50-60 years who received an inactivated influenza vaccine. Both conserved end residues are part of each CDR3. A D gene is named only where the DNA matches it firmly. Size is omitted from some rows. Given values are once, few, many or a class for expanded clones.

clone size	D gene	V gene	J gene	CDR3 protein	CDR3 DNA
-	TRBD1	TRBV7-9	TRBJ2-7	CASSPGTGSWYEQYF	TGTGCCAGCAGCCCGGGGACAGGAAGCTGGTACGAGCAGTACTTC
-	-	TRBV7-9	TRBJ1-1	CASSLGTRGSTEAFF	TGTGCCAGCAGCTTAGGGACCAGGGGTAGCACTGAAGCTTTCTTT
-	-	TRBV18	TRBJ2-7	CASSPPVQDEQYF	TGTGCCAGCTCACCACCTGTACAGGACGAGCAGTACTTC
few	-	TRBV29-1	TRBJ2-7	CSAGGSYEQYF	TGCAGCGCCGGAGGGAGCTACGAGCAGTACTTC
-	TRBD2	TRBV9	TRBJ2-3	CASSAIAGLTDTQYF	TGTGCCAGCAGCGCAATAGCGGGACTCACAGATACGCAGTATTTT
many	TRBD1	TRBV20-1	TRBJ2-2	CSALKGQGATGELFF	TGCAGTGCCCTTAAGGGACAGGGGGCGACCGGGGAGCTGTTTTTT
-	TRBD1	TRBV27	TRBJ2-7	CASSSQGGQGAREQYF	TGTGCCAGCAGTTCCCAGGGTGGACAGGGGGCGAGGGAGCAGTACTTC
many	-	TRBV11-2	TRBJ2-3	CASSLGDLGEFVVGTDTQYF	TGTGCCAGCAGCTTAGGGGACCTAGGGGAATTCGTAGTTGGCACAGATACGCAGTATTTT
-	-	TRBV6-1	TRBJ1-5	CASRPTTRYNQPQHF	TGTGCCAGCAGACCTACGACGAGGTACAATCAGCCCCAGCATTTT
-	-	TRBV21-1	TRBJ2-7	CASSKVDSKPYEQYF	TGTGCCAGCAGCAAAGTGGACAGTAAGCCCTACGAGCAGTACTTC
few	-	TRBV30	TRBJ2-7	CAWNGGGGEQYF	TGTGCCTGGAATGGGGGCGGTGGCGAGCAGTACTTC
many	-	TRBV7-9	TRBJ2-7	CASSFDSYEQYF	TGCGCCAGCAGCTTCGACAGTTACGAGCAGTACTTC
few	-	TRBV2	TRBJ1-1	CASKRMNTEAFF	TGTGCCAGCAAGCGAATGAACACTGAAGCTTTCTTT
-	-	TRBV30	TRBJ1-1	CAWSPPPEDEAFF	TGTGCCTGGAGTCCGCCCCCGGAGGATGAAGCTTTCTTT